This TCR beta chain was retrieved from a study of blood T cell repertoires in COVID-19 (dated by TCRdb to 2020 to 2021). About the study as a whole: Samples covering the acute and convalescent phases of COVID-19 were provided by collaborators in the United States, Italy and Spain. The prospective study material was composed of cDNA or gDNA derived from T cells, B-cell-depleted T cells, or PBMCs. Deeply sampled blood TCRbeta repertoires from subjects exposed to, actively infected with, or recovered from COVID-19 were included in the dataset. The repertoires were released in a freely available public database meant as a resource for research on the immune response to SARS-CoV-2. Samples were obtained from the ongoing ImmuneRACE study (first 160 participants) and from 950 to 1,500 subjects provided by 6 global collaborators. Sample metadata almost always included a de-identified subject ID, COVID-19 status, age in years and sex. Where available, HLA class I and class II types were obtained from metadata supplied by the sample provider rather than from assay-based typing. Findings and caveats that apply to the study as a whole: How much clinical and demographic metadata was included differed by source and by participant, and the metadata was provided uncurated.

V is reduced by 0 bases and J by 8 bases, leaving a spacing of 14 bases between them. Taken from the germline V gene, the CDR1 and CDR2 loops are MGHRA and YSYEKL. The CDR3 goes from the cysteine to the phenylalanine over 15 residues. CDR3 DNA only is kept here, 45 bases in frame from base 1. As regards this clone: There is no known antigen for this receptor. Qualities for individual bases were not recorded, and no much larger clone is one base off.

TCRbeta CDR3 regions were amplified from genomic DNA by means of the immunoSEQ Assay, a bias-controlled multiplex PCR. The authors processed their data as follows. The number of nucleated cells in each sample was estimated from the amplification of reference gene primers within the assay. To quantify the absolute abundance of each unique TCRbeta CDR3 rearrangement, sequence reads were collapsed and filtered. For each sample, productive Simpson clonality was calculated as the square root of Simpson's diversity index over productive rearrangements. Here the immuneACCESS table is served through TCRdb, limited to in-frame sequences with V and J called. Missing clones are a known gap in these copies; in checked studies unresolved V genes cover under half, and the rest lacks a known reason. V and J calls and clone size are copied from that table; D and trimming were computed from the DNA. The sample includes under 300,000 clones, with roughly 91% observed a single time. The ten largest account for under 3% of the sample.

Participants in the prospective study were enrolled through a virtual design, were aged about 18 to 100 years, and lived in 24 United States geographic areas. In the prospective study, participants were assigned to cohorts based on the clinical history participants reported in a screening survey and a study questionnaire. In the prospective study, whole blood, serum and a nasopharyngeal or oropharyngeal swab were collected from each participant by mobile phlebotomists. Prospective study participants could optionally give additional blood draws and questionnaires over an approximately 2-month period. Prospective study blood samples were shipped either frozen or at room temperature before DNA extraction.

This clonotype was obtained from a woman in her thirties or forties with acute COVID-19. The sequencing sample was made of PBMCs or T cells enriched from blood (not recorded which). The chain couples TRBV4-1 to TRBJ2-1; no confident D gene assignment can be made. This receptor carries the CDR3 CASSQERPLRDEQFF. The nucleotide sequence reads TGCGCCAGCAGCCAAGAACGCCCACTGAGAGATGAGCAGTTCTTC.